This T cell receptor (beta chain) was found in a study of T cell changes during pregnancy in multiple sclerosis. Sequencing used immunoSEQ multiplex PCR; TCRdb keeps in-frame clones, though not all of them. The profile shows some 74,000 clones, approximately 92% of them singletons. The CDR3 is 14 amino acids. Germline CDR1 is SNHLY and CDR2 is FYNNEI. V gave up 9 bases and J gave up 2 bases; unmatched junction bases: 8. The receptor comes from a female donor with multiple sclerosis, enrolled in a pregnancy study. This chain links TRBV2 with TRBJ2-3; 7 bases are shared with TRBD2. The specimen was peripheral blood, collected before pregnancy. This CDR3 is CARQLATNTDTQYF. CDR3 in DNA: TGTGCCAGACAACTAGCGACCAACACAGATACGCAGTATTTT.